This is a list of T cell receptor beta chains from one sample in a study of cytomegalovirus exposure and HLA in healthy donors. Assay used: immunoSEQ multiplex PCR; TCRdb lists only in-frame clones, some missing. The table records over 150,000 clones, 55% to 80% of them present only once. Source material: PBMCs. These receptors were obtained from a woman aged 18-30 years in good health and CMV-seropositive. Both conserved end residues are part of each CDR3. The order of the fields is J gene, clone size, D gene, V gene, CDR3 protein, CDR3 DNA. D genes are given only for firm matches. Only some rows state a clone size, as once, few, many or a class for expanded clones.

TRBJ2-1 | once | - | TRBV7-6 | CASSSGQYNEQFF | TGTGCCAGCAGCTCTGGACAGTACAATGAGCAGTTCTTC
TRBJ2-7 | - | - | TRBV6-6 | CASCGQGGYEQYF | TGTGCCAGCTGTGGGCAGGGTGGCTACGAGCAGTACTTC
TRBJ1-2 | - | - | TRBV15 | CATSRAPRTEDGYTF | TGTGCCACCAGCAGAGCCCCCAGGACAGAGGATGGCTACACCTTC
TRBJ2-7 | - | - | TRBV2 | CASSPSYEQYF | TGTGCCAGCAGTCCCTCCTACGAGCAGTACTTC
TRBJ1-2 | once | TRBD1 | TRBV2 | CASRLSIEGGRIYGYTF | TGTGCCAGCAGGCTTAGCATCGAAGGGGGCCGGATCTATGGCTACACCTTC
TRBJ2-3 | once | - | TRBV2 | CASRTSLAGDTQYF | TGTGCCAGCAGGACTTCACTAGCCGGAGATACGCAGTATTTT
TRBJ2-5 | - | TRBD2 | TRBV7-2 | CASSLGTSIETQYF | TGTGCCAGCAGCTTAGGGACTAGCATAGAGACCCAGTACTTC
TRBJ1-2 | - | - | TRBV2 | CASIRIPYGYTF | TGTGCCAGCATCCGTATTCCCTATGGCTACACCTTC
TRBJ1-1 | - | - | TRBV18 | CASSPLSNTEAFF | TGTGCCAGCTCACCCCTATCCAACACTGAAGCTTTCTTT
TRBJ1-2 | - | - | TRBV20-1 | CRLDTIYGYTF | TGCAGGCTGGACACGATTTATGGCTACACCTTC
TRBJ2-5 | - | - | TRBV9 | CASSSRRAMASGETQYF | TGTGCCAGCAGCTCCAGGCGGGCGATGGCGAGTGGAGAGACCCAGTACTTC
TRBJ2-1 | - | TRBD1 | TRBV9 | CASSRGLPGQGYNEQFF | TGTGCCAGCAGCCGAGGACTACCGGGACAGGGATACAATGAGCAGTTCTTC
TRBJ2-7 | - | - | TRBV5-1 | CASSPSPETGSYEQYF | TGCGCCAGCAGCCCTTCGCCCGAGACGGGCTCCTACGAGCAGTACTTC
TRBJ2-7 | few | TRBD2 | TRBV5-1 | CASSTSPGTTSYEQYF | TGCGCCAGCAGCACCTCACCCGGGACTACCTCCTACGAGCAGTACTTC
TRBJ2-5 | - | TRBD2 | TRBV4-2 | CASSLGLAGEWETQYF | TGTGCCAGCAGCCTCGGACTAGCGGGAGAGTGGGAGACCCAGTACTTC
TRBJ1-6 | few | TRBD1 | TRBV5-1 | CASSLAQGQGNNSPLHF | TGCGCCAGCAGCTTGGCCCAAGGACAGGGCAATAATTCACCCCTCCACTTT
TRBJ1-1 | - | TRBD1 | TRBV25-1 | CASSEGQVMNTEAFF | TGTGCCAGCAGTGAGGGACAGGTCATGAACACTGAAGCTTTCTTT
TRBJ2-7 | - | TRBD1 | TRBV7-2 | CASRDRGYEQYF | TGTGCCAGCAGGGACAGGGGGTACGAGCAGTACTTC
TRBJ1-6 | - | - | TRBV7-2 | CASSSGNSPLHF | TGTGCCAGCAGCTCGGGGAATTCACCCCTCCACTTT
TRBJ1-1 | - | - | TRBV5-4 | CASSFAGAGTEAFF | TGTGCCAGCAGCTTTGCGGGGGCGGGCACTGAAGCTTTCTTT
TRBJ1-4 | - | - | TRBV2 | CASSGQRTNEKLFF | TGTGCCAGCAGTGGGCAGCGCACGAATGAAAAACTGTTTTTT
TRBJ1-1 | - | TRBD1 | TRBV7-9 | CASSPGGMNTEAFF | TGTGCCAGCAGCCCAGGGGGGATGAACACTGAAGCTTTCTTT
TRBJ2-7 | once | TRBD2 | TRBV5-6 | CASSSAGTSGYEQYF | TGTGCCAGCAGCTCCGCCGGGACTAGCGGCTACGAGCAGTACTTC
TRBJ2-2 | - | - | TRBV4-1 | CASSRQNTGELFF | TGCGCCAGCAGCCGTCAGAACACCGGGGAGCTGTTTTTT
TRBJ1-2 | - | - | TRBV27 | CASSQREFYGYTF | TGTGCCAGCAGCCAGAGGGAGTTCTATGGCTACACCTTC
TRBJ1-4 | - | - | TRBV28 | CASSFSDYLGTNEKLFF | TGTGCCAGCAGTTTCTCTGACTATCTTGGGACTAATGAAAAACTGTTTTTT
TRBJ2-4 | few | - | TRBV6-6 | CASSLGGVAKNIQYF | TGTGCCAGCAGTCTCGGTGGAGTAGCCAAAAACATTCAGTACTTC
TRBJ2-3 | few | - | TRBV4-1 | CASSQQGPDTQYF | TGCGCCAGCAGCCAACAGGGGCCAGATACGCAGTATTTT
TRBJ1-1 | few | - | TRBV4-2 | CASSQELRGNTEAFF | TGTGCCAGCAGCCAAGAACTGCGGGGGAACACTGAAGCTTTCTTT
TRBJ2-5 | few | - | TRBV19 | CAIPGETQYF | TGTGCCATCCCCGGGGAGACCCAGTACTTC
TRBJ2-5 | few | - | TRBV23-1 | CASSLEPDYGQYF | TGCGCCAGCTCTCTAGAACCTGATTACGGGCAGTACTTC
TRBJ1-5 | - | TRBD1 | TRBV12-5 | CASGPGQGDFNQPQHF | TGTGCTAGTGGTCCAGGACAGGGTGATTTCAATCAGCCCCAGCATTTT
TRBJ2-5 | - | - | TRBV5-4 | CASSLDSFYETQYF | TGTGCCAGCAGCTTGGACAGCTTTTATGAGACCCAGTACTTC
TRBJ1-2 | once | - | TRBV5-8 | CASTLDGYTF | TGTGCCAGCACACTAGATGGCTACACCTTC
TRBJ1-4 | - | TRBD1 | TRBV28 | CASSRTGTGGQKLFF | TGTGCCAGCAGTCGAACCGGGACAGGGGGTCAAAAACTGTTTTTT
TRBJ1-1 | - | TRBD1 | TRBV7-9 | CASSLAEQTGGPFF | TGTGCCAGCAGCTTAGCGGAGCAGACAGGGGGCCCTTTCTTT
TRBJ2-1 | - | - | TRBV27 | CASRRPASEQFF | TGTGCCAGCAGACGCCCAGCTAGCGAGCAGTTCTTC
TRBJ2-7 | - | - | TRBV4-3 | CASSQERYQVSSYEQYF | TGCGCCAGCAGCCAAGAAAGGTACCAGGTGAGCTCCTACGAGCAGTACTTC
TRBJ1-5 | - | - | TRBV19 | CASSISVQAYQPQHF | TGTGCCAGTAGTATATCGGTGCAGGCATATCAGCCCCAGCATTTT
TRBJ1-4 | - | TRBD1 | TRBV7-9 | CASSTGQGATNEKLFF | TGTGCCAGCAGTACGGGACAGGGAGCAACTAATGAAAAACTGTTTTTT
TRBJ2-2 | - | - | TRBV15 | CATSIRGTGELFF | TGTGCCACCAGCATTAGAGGCACCGGGGAGCTGTTTTTT
TRBJ2-7 | few | - | TRBV7-3 | CASSLTPLSSYEQYF | TGTGCCAGCAGCTTAACCCCACTTAGCTCCTACGAGCAGTACTTC
TRBJ2-3 | - | - | TRBV27 | CASSLTSTDTQYF | TGTGCCAGCAGCCTGACTTCGACAGATACGCAGTATTTT
TRBJ2-2 | few | - | TRBV28 | CASIFGSSTTEGGELFF | TGTGCCAGCATCTTTGGGTCGTCGACTACAGAGGGCGGGGAGCTGTTTTTT
TRBJ2-3 | - | - | TRBV19 | CASSSYTGTQYF | TGTGCCAGTAGTTCCTACACCGGGACGCAGTATTTT
TRBJ2-1 | few | - | TRBV4-2 | CASSPKKEGEVGEQFF | TGTGCCAGCAGCCCAAAGAAGGAGGGAGAAGTGGGTGAGCAGTTCTTC
TRBJ2-7 | - | - | TRBV6-4 | CASNREGTYEQYF | TGTGCCAGCAACAGGGAGGGCACCTACGAGCAGTACTTC
TRBJ2-7 | - | - | TRBV28 | CASSSSHEQYF | TGTGCCAGCAGTTCCTCCCACGAGCAGTACTTC
TRBJ1-1 | - | - | TRBV19 | CASSLRTRAEAFF | TGTGCCAGTAGTTTGAGGACGCGGGCTGAAGCTTTCTTT
TRBJ2-2 | once | - | TRBV4-2 | CASSPSPDSTGELFF | TGTGCCAGCAGCCCCTCGCCTGACAGTACCGGGGAGCTGTTTTTT
TRBJ2-1 | - | TRBD2 | TRBV5-6 | CASSSGTSGSFYNEQFF | TGTGCCAGCAGCTCCGGGACTAGCGGGAGCTTCTACAATGAGCAGTTCTTC
TRBJ2-7 | - | - | TRBV27 | CASSWQQGYEQYF | TGTGCCAGCAGTTGGCAACAGGGCTACGAGCAGTACTTC
TRBJ2-5 | few | TRBD2 | TRBV19 | CASREGLLQETQYF | TGTGCCAGTAGAGAGGGACTACTTCAAGAGACCCAGTACTTC
TRBJ2-5 | - | - | TRBV18 | CASSPDYGEETQYF | TGTGCCAGCTCACCAGACTATGGAGAAGAGACCCAGTACTTC
TRBJ2-1 | - | - | TRBV15 | CATSRVGSSYNEQFF | TGTGCCACCAGCAGGGTCGGGAGCTCCTACAATGAGCAGTTCTTC
TRBJ2-1 | - | TRBD2 | TRBV7-9 | CASSPRFGLAGYNEQFF | TGTGCCAGCAGCCCTAGGTTTGGACTAGCGGGATACAATGAGCAGTTCTTC
TRBJ2-1 | few | - | TRBV30 | CAWTGGYNEQFF | TGTGCCTGGACAGGAGGATACAATGAGCAGTTCTTC
TRBJ2-7 | few | TRBD2 | TRBV28 | CASSFIPGLADSYEQYF | TGTGCCAGCAGTTTTATCCCGGGACTAGCAGACTCCTACGAGCAGTACTTC
TRBJ2-1 | - | - | TRBV10-2 | CASSESIGSDDNEQFF | TGCGCCAGCAGTGAGTCGATTGGTAGCGACGACAATGAGCAGTTCTTC